Listed below are T cell receptor beta chains from one sample, sequenced in a study of shared clonotypes between healthy human individuals. TCRdb's copy holds only in-frame clones and misses some; the assay was immunoSEQ multiplex PCR. The sample consists of 950,000 to 1,100,000 clones, 65% to 80% of them appearing once. The sequenced sample consisted of memory CD4+ T cells sorted from blood. Every receptor here comes from a man aged 18 to 35 in good health. Each CDR3 is given with its conserved first and last residue. The D gene is left open where the match is weak. Some rows have no size entry. The others give once, few or many, or a class for an expanded clone.

j_call | d_call | v_call | clone_size | cdr3_aa | cdr3_nt
TRBJ2-1 | TRBD2 | TRBV6-6 | . | CAGSSRGGSDEQFF | TGTGCCGGGTCCTCGCGGGGGGGCAGCGATGAGCAGTTCTTC
TRBJ2-7 | TRBD1 | TRBV7-9 | . | CASSLGRDRGSYEQYF | TGTGCCAGCAGCTTAGGAAGGGACAGGGGGTCCTACGAGCAGTACTTC
TRBJ2-1 | . | TRBV7-2 | . | CASSLVRNEQFF | TGTGCCAGCAGCTTGGTCCGCAATGAGCAGTTCTTC
TRBJ2-1 | TRBD2 | TRBV4-3 | . | CASSLGGSGTYNEQFF | TGCGCCAGCAGCCTAGGCGGGAGCGGGACCTACAATGAGCAGTTCTTC
TRBJ1-1 | . | TRBV28 | . | CASRYRTPGLPEAFF | TGTGCCAGCAGGTATAGGACACCGGGGCTCCCTGAAGCTTTCTTT
TRBJ1-1 | TRBD1 | TRBV27 | . | CASSLLETGGTEAFF | TGTGCCAGCAGTTTATTGGAGACAGGGGGCACTGAAGCTTTCTTT
TRBJ1-5 | TRBD1 | TRBV2 | . | CASRAGTGGNQPQHF | TGTGCCAGCAGGGCAGGGACAGGGGGCAATCAGCCCCAGCATTTT
TRBJ2-3 | TRBD1 | TRBV7-2 | . | CASTRDRNTDTQYF | TGTGCCAGCACCCGGGACAGGAACACAGATACGCAGTATTTT
TRBJ2-1 | . | TRBV7-9 | . | CARGGSYNEQFF | TGTGCTAGGGGGGGATCCTACAATGAGCAGTTCTTC
TRBJ1-1 | TRBD1 | TRBV5-1 | . | CASSLTPKLTGTGTEAFF | TGCGCCAGCAGCTTAACCCCCAAACTGACAGGGACGGGCACTGAAGCTTTCTTT
TRBJ1-1 | . | TRBV4-1 | . | CASSQAGTGNTEAFF | TGCGCCAGCAGCCAAGCGGGAACAGGGAACACTGAAGCTTTCTTT
TRBJ2-7 | . | TRBV14 | . | CASSQESWWGVVEQYF | TGTGCCAGCAGCCAAGAGTCTTGGTGGGGGGTGGTCGAGCAGTACTTC
TRBJ2-1 | TRBD2 | TRBV18 | . | CASSPSPPGLAGEQFF | TGTGCCAGCTCACCCAGTCCCCCGGGACTAGCTGGTGAGCAGTTCTTC
TRBJ2-1 | . | TRBV6-6 | . | CASSPPVF | TGTGCCAGCAGTCCCCCGGTCTTC
TRBJ1-2 | . | TRBV6-1 | . | CASSKEGGPPGYTF | TGTGCCAGCAGCAAAGAGGGGGGGCCGCCTGGCTACACCTTC
TRBJ2-5 | . | TRBV25-1 | . | CASSEWDGVGETQYF | TGTGCCAGCAGTGAATGGGACGGGGTGGGGGAGACCCAGTACTTC
TRBJ2-6 | TRBD1 | TRBV19 | . | CASIAGTGNPGANVLTF | TGTGCCAGTATAGCCGGGACAGGGAACCCTGGGGCCAACGTCCTGACTTTC
TRBJ2-7 | TRBD2 | TRBV10-1 | . | CASSTSGALGYEQYF | TGCGCCAGCAGTACTAGCGGGGCCTTGGGATACGAGCAGTACTTC
TRBJ2-7 | . | TRBV29-1 | once | CSVRDTGSYGQYF | TGCAGCGTGAGAGATACAGGCTCCTACGGGCAGTACTTC
TRBJ2-2 | . | TRBV5-1 | . | CASSLWGAANTGELFF | TGCGCCAGCAGCTTGTGGGGGGCGGCGAACACCGGGGAGCTGTTTTTT
TRBJ2-5 | . | TRBV9 | few | CASSVGRSQETQYF | TGTGCCAGCAGCGTAGGCAGGAGCCAAGAGACCCAGTACTTC
TRBJ2-7 | . | TRBV23-1 | . | CASSTLQTGVSYEQYF | TGCGCCAGCAGTACCCTCCAGACAGGTGTTTCCTACGAGCAGTACTTC